The TCR beta chain described here comes from a study of blood T cell repertoires in COVID-19. Study background: There were acute and convalescent COVID-19 samples, and they came from the United States, Italy and Spain. Nucleic acid was either cDNA or gDNA, and it came from T cells, B-cell-depleted T cells, or PBMCs.

This clone was seen just once. The CDR3 is 16 residues long. Germline V gives CDR1 LNHNV, CDR2 YYDKDF (reference sequence). V shed 1 base and J 3 bases; nucleotides not matched to a gene: 2. It was during active infection that Seattle patients were enrolled and then longitudinally followed. Per the authors' pipeline: Estimation of nucleated cell counts was performed using reference gene primer amplification. TCRdb's table, derived via immunoSEQ multiplex PCR, lists solely in-frame clones and lacks some. The V and J calls and clone size come from that table; D and trimming were worked out from the DNA. Here the sample spans roughly 300,000 clones, about nine tenths being singletons.

This sequence was found in a woman in her thirties with COVID-19, enrolled during active disease. The sequenced sample consisted of peripheral blood. This chain connects TRBV15 to TRBJ2-3; TRBD2 matches 12 bases. The CDR3 is CATSRVLAGGTDTQYF. CDR3 nucleotides: TGTGCCACCAGCAGAGTACTAGCGGGAGGTACAGATACGCAGTATTTT.